This TCR beta chain was captured by sequencing in a study of T-cell memory formation after mild COVID-19. CDR1 and CDR2 (germline): SQVTM, ANQGSEA. This CDR3 is 12 amino acids long. With 3 bases removed from V and 3 bases from J, the gap between germline ends came to 9 bases. TCRdb passed the 5' RACE reads through MiXCR, listing each CDR3 protein once. The repertoire holds about 110,000 distinct CDR3 sequences, with approximately 15% as singletons. The chain has TRBV29-1 and TRBJ2-7; the D is unclear. Material: PBMCs or a T cell subset sorted from them (not recorded which). The clonotype originates from an adult woman who had mild COVID-19 (a few samples of this study predate the infection). Cell type and time point are not known. In nucleotides, the CDR3 is TGCAGCGTTGAGATCCATAACTACGAGCAGTACTTC. It yields the protein CSVEIHNYEQYF.